The rows below give T cell receptor beta chains drawn from one sample of a study of T-cell memory formation after mild COVID-19. TCRdb reprocessed the 5' RACE reads via MiXCR and lists one record per CDR3 protein. The sample holds roughly 68,000 distinct CDR3 sequences; over 15% are singletons and the top ten take 25% to 35%. Sequencing input: PBMCs or a T cell subset sorted from them (not recorded which). The source is an adult woman who had mild COVID-19 (a few samples of this study predate the infection). Cell type and time point are not known. Both conserved end residues are part of each CDR3. The order of the fields is D gene, J gene, V gene, clone size, CDR3 length, CDR3 protein, CDR3 DNA. The D gene is left open where the match is weak. Expanded clones get a size class; other rows say once, few or many, or leave the size out.

>TRBD1|TRBJ2-1|TRBV5-1|few|13
CASLGTGGNEQFF
TGCGCCAGCCTTGGGACAGGGGGCAATGAGCAGTTCTTC
>TRBD1|TRBJ2-7|TRBV10-3|-|14
CAISALTDRYEQYF
TGTGCCATCAGTGCCCTCACGGACAGGTACGAGCAGTACTTC
>-|TRBJ2-1|TRBV29-1|few|14
CSVDGEGAYNEQFF
TGCAGCGTTGACGGGGAAGGGGCCTACAATGAGCAGTTCTTC
>-|TRBJ2-3|TRBV13|-|16
CASSQRTHGSTDTQYF
TGTGCCAGCAGCCAGCGGACCCATGGGAGCACAGATACGCAGTATTTT
>TRBD1|TRBJ2-3|TRBV7-8|-|14
CASSSGTGGDTQYF
TGTGCCAGCAGTTCCGGGACAGGCGGTGATACGCAGTATTTT
>-|TRBJ1-4|TRBV12-3/TRBV12-4|-|15
CASSPFVGVGEKLFF
TGTGCCAGCAGTCCCTTTGTCGGGGTTGGCGAAAAACTGTTTTTT
>TRBD2|TRBJ2-3|TRBV3-1|few|18
CASSQDGGGGPLTDTQYF
TGTGCCAGCAGCCAAGATGGGGGCGGGGGGCCCCTCACAGATACGCAGTATTTT
>TRBD2|TRBJ2-3|TRBV4-3|-|16
CASSHDSQSGKYTQYF
TGCGCCAGCAGCCACGACTCCCAAAGCGGGAAATATACGCAGTATTTT
>-|TRBJ2-5|TRBV5-6|-|16
CASSLAARGPEETQYF
TGTGCCAGCAGCTTGGCCGCGCGGGGGCCAGAAGAGACCCAGTACTTC
>-|TRBJ2-3|TRBV7-2|few|16
CASSLVFSLVTDTQYF
TGTGCCAGCAGCTTAGTGTTTAGCCTGGTTACAGATACGCAGTATTTT
>-|TRBJ1-1|TRBV12-3/TRBV12-4|few|15
CASSFRRGKSTEAFF
TGTGCCAGCAGTTTCCGCAGGGGTAAGAGCACTGAAGCTTTCTTT
>-|TRBJ2-3|TRBV12-3/TRBV12-4|few|13
CASSKGGTDTQYF
TGTGCCAGCAGTAAAGGCGGCACAGATACGCAGTATTTT
>-|TRBJ1-5|TRBV4-1|-|17
CASSRDGRSYSNQPQHF
TGCGCCAGCAGCCGAGACGGGAGGAGCTATAGCAATCAGCCCCAGCATTTT
>-|TRBJ2-5|TRBV7-2|-|16
CASSLGLGGIRETQYF
TGTGCCAGCAGCTTAGGTCTTGGGGGGATACGAGAGACCCAGTACTTC
>TRBD1|TRBJ2-7|TRBV7-9|-|17
CASSTAIRTGRWDEQYF
TGTGCCAGCAGCACGGCTATTAGGACAGGGCGTTGGGACGAGCAGTACTTC